These T cell receptor beta chains were read from a single sample in a study of T cells expressing NK-cell markers. After re-calling the 5' RACE reads, TCRdb lists one entry per CDR3 protein, DNA absent. The ten most abundant clones cover 20% to 25% of a sample with approximately 170,000 distinct CDR3 sequences. The sequenced material came from blood T cells: a sorted CD56 or NKG2C T cell subset, CD4+ or CD8+ T cells, or bulk PBMC T cells (not recorded which). The receptors shown here come from a man between 18 and 69 years old in good health. Each CDR3 is given with its conserved first and last residue.

j_call cdr3_length v_call cdr3_aa
TRBJ2-1 18 TRBV9 CASSVGPQGTYSYNEQFF
TRBJ2-5 17 TRBV28 CASSYRTSGGPGGTQYF
TRBJ2-1 17 TRBV20-1 CSASAKQWGKGYNEQFF
TRBJ2-3 13 TRBV18 CASSRDPENTQYF
TRBJ2-5 17 TRBV28 CASSLEGEQVKGETQYF
TRBJ2-3 15 TRBV9 CASRGGGAKTDTQYF
TRBJ2-3 15 TRBV15 CATSRGDRVPDTQYF
TRBJ1-1 12 TRBV7-9 CASSRGPTEAFF
TRBJ2-1 16 TRBV28 CASSLSLAGAYNEQFF
TRBJ2-2 18 TRBV7-8 CASSPIPPLADYTGELFF
TRBJ1-1 16 TRBV29-1 CSVAGFEGTGNTEAFF
TRBJ1-2 18 TRBV6-5 CASSFTFPDRGANYGYTF
TRBJ2-1 16 TRBV6-1 CASSPRDYPTYNEQFF
TRBJ2-7 15 TRBV13 CASSMTGGIPYEQYF
TRBJ2-7 15 TRBV20-1 CSAKGITSGGYEQYF
TRBJ2-1 14 TRBV7-2 CASSSRDRVNEQFF